This T cell receptor beta chain was profiled in a study of T cell responses to AZD1222 COVID-19 vaccine. Study context: Pooling of second doses given at about 4 or about 12 weeks was done.

Findings and limits, study-wide: Only 5 or 6 people who got AZD1222 tested seropositive at baseline. The donors showed a predominance of white British ancestry and of females, with possible underestimation of clonal diversity. Epitopes outside B.1.351 and B.1.1.7 mutated regions reportedly drew nearly half of spike TCRs.

This clone has a handful of counts. Its target is not known. The CDR3 extends over 18 amino acids. Germline loops: CDR1 SGHNT, CDR2 YENEEA. Trimming at V came to 0 bases and at J to 6 bases, leaving 13 bases not matched to a gene. Measured with immunoSEQ multiplex PCR; TCRdb has only the in-frame clones, and not every one. The sample holds roughly 120,000 clones, about 90% seen once. The V and J genes are TRBV11-3 and TRBJ2-1; 8 nucleotides line up with TRBD2. The sequencing used peripheral blood, collected on day 0 of AZD1222 vaccination. The TCR comes from an adult in good health. Here the CDR3 DNA reads TGTGCCAGCAGCTTAGATCAGGCCGGGACTAGTGCAGGCAATGAGCAGTTCTTC. Encoded protein: CASSLDQAGTSAGNEQFF.